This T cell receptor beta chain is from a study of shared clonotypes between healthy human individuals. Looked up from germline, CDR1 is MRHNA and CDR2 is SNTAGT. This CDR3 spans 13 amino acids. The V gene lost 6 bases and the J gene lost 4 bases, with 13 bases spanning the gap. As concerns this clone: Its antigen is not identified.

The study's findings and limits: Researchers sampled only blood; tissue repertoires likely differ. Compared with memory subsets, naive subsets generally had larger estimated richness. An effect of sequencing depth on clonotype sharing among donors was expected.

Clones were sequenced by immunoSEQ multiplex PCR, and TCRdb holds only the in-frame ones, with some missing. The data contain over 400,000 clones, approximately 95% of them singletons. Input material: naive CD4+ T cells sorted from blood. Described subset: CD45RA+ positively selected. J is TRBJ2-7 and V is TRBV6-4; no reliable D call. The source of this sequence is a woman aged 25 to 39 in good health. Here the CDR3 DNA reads TGTGCCAGCAGGCTTGGTGCCAGATACGAGCAGTACTTC. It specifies CASRLGARYEQYF.